The present T cell receptor beta chain was sequenced within a study of shared clonotypes between healthy human individuals. General observations from the study: Sample collection involved blood only; tissue repertoires are likely different. The naive CD4 repertoires of several donors were compared, and around 5% of clonotypes were shared.

Trimming cost V 5 bases and J 7 bases, with 12 bases left between them. From germline, CDR1 is SGHNT and CDR2 YYREEE (reference sequence). The CDR3 covers 12 residues. CD45RO-negative CD8 cells positively selected for CCR7 made up the naive population, which excluded terminally differentiated effector memory CD45RA+ cells. Everyone who donated was a Caucasian adult who lived in Nashville, Tennessee. TCRdb's table, derived via immunoSEQ multiplex PCR, lists solely in-frame clones and lacks some. The sample contains around 1.9 million clones, roughly 91% of which appear only once. A remark on this clone: Antigen unknown.

This TCR derives from a young man in good health. Some clones in this sample may be carry-over from other donors' samples. The gene calls are TRBV5-4 and TRBJ1-2; D unresolved. Sequencing was performed on naive CD8+ T cells from PBMCs. The CDR3 is CASSDITSGYTF. The CDR3 DNA reads as TGTGCCAGCAGTGACATAACAAGTGGCTACACCTTC.